The subject of this entry is one T cell receptor beta chain. In the source study's methods: Amplification from reference gene primers served as the basis for estimated nucleated cell counts. The repertoire was sequenced with immunoSEQ multiplex PCR; TCRdb's copy has only in-frame clones and lacks some. V and J calls and clone size are given by that table; D and trimming were obtained from the DNA. Here the sample spans 150,000 or so clones, 75% to 90% being singletons. The sample belongs to a study of blood T cell repertoires in COVID-19. The CDR3 has 16 amino acids. V lost 3 bases and J lost 1; bases outside the gene matches: 9. The germline V gene encodes CDR1 SGDLS and CDR2 YYNGEE.

The receptor was isolated from a young man with COVID-19, enrolled during active disease. Sequencing was done on a sample of peripheral blood. The chain couples TRBV9 to TRBJ2-7; 8 bases agree with TRBD2. CDR3 amino acids: CASSEPTAGGSYEQYF. Written as DNA, the CDR3 is TGTGCCAGCAGCGAGCCTACTGCGGGAGGTTCCTACGAGCAGTACTTC.